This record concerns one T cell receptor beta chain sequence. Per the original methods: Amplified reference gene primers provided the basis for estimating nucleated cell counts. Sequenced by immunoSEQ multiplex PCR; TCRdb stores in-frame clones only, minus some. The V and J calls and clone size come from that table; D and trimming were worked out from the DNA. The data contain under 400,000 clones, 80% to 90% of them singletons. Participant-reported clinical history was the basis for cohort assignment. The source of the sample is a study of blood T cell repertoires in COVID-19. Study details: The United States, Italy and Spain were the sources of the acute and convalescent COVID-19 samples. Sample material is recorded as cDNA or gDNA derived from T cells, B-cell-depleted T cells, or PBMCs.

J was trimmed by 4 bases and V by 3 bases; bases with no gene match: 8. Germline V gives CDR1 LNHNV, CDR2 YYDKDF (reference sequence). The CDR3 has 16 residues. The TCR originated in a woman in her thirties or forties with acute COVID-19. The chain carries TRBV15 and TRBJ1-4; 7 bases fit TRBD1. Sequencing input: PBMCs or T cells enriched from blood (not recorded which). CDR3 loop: CATSRDRQGGNEKLFF. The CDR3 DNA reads TGTGCCACCAGCAGGGACCGACAGGGAGGTAATGAAAAACTGTTTTTT. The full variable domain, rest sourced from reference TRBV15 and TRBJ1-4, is DAMVIQNPRYQVTQFGKPVTLSCSQTLNHNVMYWYQQKSSQAPKLLFHYYDKDFNNEADTPDNFQSRRPNTSFCFLDIRSPGLGDTAMYLCATSRDRQGGNEKLFFGSGTQLSVL.